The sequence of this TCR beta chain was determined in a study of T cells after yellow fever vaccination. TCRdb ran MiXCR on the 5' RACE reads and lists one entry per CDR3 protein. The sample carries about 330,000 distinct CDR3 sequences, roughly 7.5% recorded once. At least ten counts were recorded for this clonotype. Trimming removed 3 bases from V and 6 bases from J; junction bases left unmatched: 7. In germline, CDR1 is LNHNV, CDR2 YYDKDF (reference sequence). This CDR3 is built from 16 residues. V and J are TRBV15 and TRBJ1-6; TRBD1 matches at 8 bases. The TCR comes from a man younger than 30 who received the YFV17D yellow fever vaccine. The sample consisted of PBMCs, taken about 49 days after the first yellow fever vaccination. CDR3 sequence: CATSRGGQGGNSPLHF. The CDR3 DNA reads TGTGCCACCAGCAGGGGTGGACAGGGTGGTAATTCACCCCTCCACTTT.